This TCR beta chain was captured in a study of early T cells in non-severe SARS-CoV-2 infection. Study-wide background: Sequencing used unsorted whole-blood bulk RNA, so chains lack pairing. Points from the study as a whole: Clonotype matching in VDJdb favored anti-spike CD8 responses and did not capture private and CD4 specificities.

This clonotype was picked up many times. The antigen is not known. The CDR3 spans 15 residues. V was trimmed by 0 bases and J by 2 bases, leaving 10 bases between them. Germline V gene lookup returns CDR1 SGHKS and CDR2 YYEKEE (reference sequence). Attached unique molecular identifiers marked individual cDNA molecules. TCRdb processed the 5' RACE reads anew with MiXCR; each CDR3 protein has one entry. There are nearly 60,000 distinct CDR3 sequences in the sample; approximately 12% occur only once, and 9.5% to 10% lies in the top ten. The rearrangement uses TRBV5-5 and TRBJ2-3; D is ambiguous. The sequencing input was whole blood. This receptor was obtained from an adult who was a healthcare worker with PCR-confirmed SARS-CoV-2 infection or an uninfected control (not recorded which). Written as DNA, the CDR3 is TGTGCCAGCAGCTTGGGCGCGCTTAACACAGATACGCAGTATTTT. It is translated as CASSLGALNTDTQYF.